These T cell receptor beta chains were read from a single sample in a study of CD8 T cells in Susac syndrome. Via MiXCR, TCRdb re-called the immunoSEQ multiplex PCR reads, giving one row per CDR3 protein. Of some 200,000 distinct CDR3 sequences listed, approximately 95% are singletons. Material: CD4+ T cells from PBMCs. These receptors all come from a human donor with multiple sclerosis. Both conserved end residues are part of each CDR3. A D gene is named only where the DNA matches it firmly. Clone size, where shown, is once, few, many, or a class for clones that have expanded.

cdr3_nt,cdr3_aa,clone_size,d_call,cdr3_length,j_call,v_call
TGTGCCAGCAGCTTAGCAGGTGGGAAAGTTGTCAGCACTGAAGCTTTCTTT,CASSLAGGKVVSTEAFF,.,.,17,TRBJ1-1,TRBV7-9
TGCAGTGCTTGGACAGGCTTCGGCTACACCTTC,CSAWTGFGYTF,.,TRBD1,11,TRBJ1-2,TRBV20-1
TGTGCCAGCAGGGGAGGGAGTTACGAGCAGTACTTC,CASRGGSYEQYF,.,TRBD2,12,TRBJ2-7,TRBV2
TGTGCCAGCAGCTTTCTCCGGGACGCCTGGGAAGGCGACTATGGCTACACCTTC,CASSFLRDAWEGDYGYTF,.,.,18,TRBJ1-2,TRBV7-2
TGCAGTGCTAGGGGACAGGTTAGCAATCAGCCCCAGCATTTT,CSARGQVSNQPQHF,once,TRBD1,14,TRBJ1-5,TRBV20-1
TGTGCCAGCAGTTTTGCCTTTTCTGGTGAGCAGTTCTTC,CASSFAFSGEQFF,once,.,13,TRBJ2-1,TRBV12-3/TRBV12-4
TGTGCCAGTGGAGAGGTTGTTACCGGGGAGCTGTTTTTT,CASGEVVTGELFF,.,.,13,TRBJ2-2,TRBV2
TGTGCCAGCAGCCAGACCCCAGCCTACTATGGCTACACCTTC,CASSQTPAYYGYTF,once,.,14,TRBJ1-2,TRBV3-1
TGTGCCAGCAGCCAAGGTAGCGGGCTCCCCTACAATGAGCAGTTCTTC,CASSQGSGLPYNEQFF,few,TRBD2,16,TRBJ2-1,TRBV14
TGTGCCACCAGTGATACTAGCGGGGGGGCAACTGAGCAGTTCTTC,CATSDTSGGATEQFF,once,TRBD2,15,TRBJ2-1,TRBV24-1
TGTGCCAGCAGCCAAGTTCGCTATGAGCAGTTCTTC,CASSQVRYEQFF,.,.,12,TRBJ2-1,TRBV3-1
TGCAGTGCTAGCTTGGCAACACCTAGCACAGATACGCAGTATTTT,CSASLATPSTDTQYF,once,.,15,TRBJ2-3,TRBV20-1
TGCGCCAGCACCAGGGACAGGGTAGAACAGCCCCAGCATTTT,CASTRDRVEQPQHF,.,TRBD1,14,TRBJ1-5,TRBV10-1
TGTGCCAGCAGTCAAACAGGGGGCAGGGCAGATACGCAGTATTTT,CASSQTGGRADTQYF,.,TRBD1,15,TRBJ2-3,TRBV28
TGTGCCAGCAGCGTCTACACCGGGGAGCTGTTTTTT,CASSVYTGELFF,once,.,12,TRBJ2-2,TRBV9
TGTGCCAGCGAGGCCGGGACTAGTCTGTATGAGCAGTTCTTC,CASEAGTSLYEQFF,.,TRBD2,14,TRBJ2-1,TRBV7-9
TGTGCCAGCACTGAATGGACAGGGGCGGTAAACGAGCAGTACTTC,CASTEWTGAVNEQYF,.,TRBD1,15,TRBJ2-7,TRBV2
TGCGCCAGCAGCCCCCAGACGGGGAACACTGAAGCTTTCTTT,CASSPQTGNTEAFF,.,.,14,TRBJ1-1,TRBV5-1
TGCGCCAGCAGCTTAGAGCCAGGGGCTAGGAGCTACACCTTC,CASSLEPGARSYTF,.,.,14,TRBJ1-2,TRBV5-1
TGCAGCGTGGCCTGGACAGGTACGAACACTGAAGCTTTCTTT,CSVAWTGTNTEAFF,.,TRBD1,14,TRBJ1-1,TRBV29-1
TGTGCCAGCAGCCCCCCTGGCGGGGGGTTCTCCGGGGAGCTGTTTTTT,CASSPPGGGFSGELFF,.,TRBD2,16,TRBJ2-2,TRBV7-2
TGTGCCAGCAGCCAAGTTGACGGGTCGGACACTGAAGCTTTCTTT,CASSQVDGSDTEAFF,.,.,15,TRBJ1-1,TRBV3-1
TGCGCCAGCAGCTACGACCTGTTCGATACGCAGTATTTT,CASSYDLFDTQYF,.,.,13,TRBJ2-3,TRBV5-1
TGTGCTAGTGGCCGAGGACAGACTCGGGAGACCCAGTACTTC,CASGRGQTRETQYF,.,.,14,TRBJ2-5,TRBV12-5
TGTGCCAGCTCGACAGTGAACTATGGCTACACCTTC,CASSTVNYGYTF,.,.,12,TRBJ1-2,TRBV12-3/TRBV12-4
TGTGCCAGCAGCTTGGGCGACAGGGAGAATCAGCCCCAGCATTTT,CASSLGDRENQPQHF,.,TRBD1,15,TRBJ1-5,TRBV5-6
TGTGCCAGCAGTATGTTAGCCAAGGTGACCTACGAGCAGTACTTC,CASSMLAKVTYEQYF,.,.,15,TRBJ2-7,TRBV27
TGTGCCAGCAGCTTTGGGCTCACCCCCACTGCCCAAGAGACCCAGTACTTC,CASSFGLTPTAQETQYF,.,.,17,TRBJ2-5,TRBV5-6
TGTGCCAGCAGTTTCGGACTAGCGGGGGGACGAGATACGCAGTATTTT,CASSFGLAGGRDTQYF,.,TRBD2,16,TRBJ2-3,TRBV6-5
TGCAGTGCTTATAAGCGGGAACAAGAGACCCAGTACTTC,CSAYKREQETQYF,.,TRBD2,13,TRBJ2-5,TRBV20-1
TGTGCCAGCAGTCCCCTCATCAGCGGGGTGGCCAAAAACATTCAGTACTTC,CASSPLISGVAKNIQYF,.,TRBD2,17,TRBJ2-4,TRBV27
TGTGCCAGCAGCGGTAACAGGGGGCACACTGAAGCTTTCTTT,CASSGNRGHTEAFF,.,TRBD1,14,TRBJ1-1,TRBV2
TGTGCCAGCAGCTTAGGGCGGGGAAGCAATGAGCAGTTCTTC,CASSLGRGSNEQFF,.,.,14,TRBJ2-1,TRBV7-6
TGTGCCAGCAGCCAACAGGGGCCTGGGGCCAACGTCCTGACTTTC,CASSQQGPGANVLTF,few,.,15,TRBJ2-6,TRBV3-1
TGTGCCAGCAGCCGGAACTATGGCTACACCTTC,CASSRNYGYTF,.,.,11,TRBJ1-2,TRBV3-1
TGCGCCAGCAGCCAAGAAGGGACTAGCGGAAACTCCTACGAGCAGTACTTC,CASSQEGTSGNSYEQYF,once,TRBD2,17,TRBJ2-7,TRBV4-1
TGTGCCAGCAGTCGTCAGGCTACCTACGAGCAGTACTTC,CASSRQATYEQYF,few,.,13,TRBJ2-7,TRBV27
TGCAGTGCTAGAGTTGACCCGTGGATGACCCAGTACTTC,CSARVDPWMTQYF,.,.,13,TRBJ2-5,TRBV20-1
TGTGCCAGCAGTCAGGGAGGAGGGACAGATACGCAGTATTTT,CASSQGGGTDTQYF,few,.,14,TRBJ2-3,TRBV3-1
TGTGCCAGCAGCGTCTCAGCGGGGGGCGAGCAGTACTTC,CASSVSAGGEQYF,.,TRBD2,13,TRBJ2-7,TRBV9
TGTGCCAGCAGTATAGAGGGGCATCAGCCCCAGCATTTT,CASSIEGHQPQHF,.,.,13,TRBJ1-5,TRBV28